The entry that follows covers one T cell receptor beta chain sequence. This CDR3 spans 15 amino acids. Germline V gene lookup returns CDR1 MNHNS and CDR2 SASEGT. Germline trimming cut 1 base from V and 5 bases from J; bases unmatched to any gene: 7. The assay was immunoSEQ multiplex PCR, and TCRdb's table has in-frame clones only and misses some. Of around 2,000,000 clones listed, about 95% are singletons. Terminally differentiated effector memory CD45RA+ cells were excluded by CCR7 positive selection of CD45RO-negative cells. The data are from a study of shared clonotypes between healthy human individuals.

Sequenced material: naive CD8+ T cells sorted from blood. This chain joins TRBV6-1 and TRBJ2-5; 7 bases align to TRBD2. This receptor was obtained from a young man in good health. The CDR3 nucleotides read TGTGCCAGCAGTGAAGGTGGCGGGGGATTCGAGACCCAGTACTTC. Translating gives CASSEGGGGFETQYF.